This T cell receptor (beta chain) was identified in a study of control samples from healthy donors and cancer patients. The repertoire was sequenced with immunoSEQ multiplex PCR; TCRdb's copy has only in-frame clones and lacks some. The sample includes roughly 80,000 clones, approximately 92% of them seen just once. Points on this clone: This sample also contains other DNA sequences that code for the same CDR3.

The CDR3 spans 16 residues. J was trimmed by 4 bases and V by 5 bases; bases with no gene match: 5. Germline V lookup: CDR1 MDHEN, CDR2 SYDVKM. This sequence joins TRBV28 and TRBJ2-1; TRBD2 agrees at 13 bases. The sample was blood. This receptor was obtained from a woman aged 55-69 years in good health. CDR3 sequence reads: CASSPPTSGRYNEQFF. The CDR3 DNA is TGTGCCAGCAGTCCACCGACTAGCGGGAGGTACAATGAGCAGTTCTTC.